Shown below are 26 T cell receptor beta chains from a single sample sequenced in a study of T-cell reconstitution after alpha-beta-depleted transplantation in children. The TCRbeta library incorporated unique molecular identifiers. One entry per CDR3 protein results from TCRdb running MiXCR on the PCR reads. The sample has hundreds of thousands of distinct CDR3 sequences; 32% are singletons. The source was PBMCs from the stem cell graft donor, collected from the stem cell graft. Every receptor here comes from a human donor who donated a stem cell graft to a child with aplastic anemia.

J is TRBJ2-7 and V is TRBV7-8, with 11 bases matching TRBD2. Germline V gene sequence: CDR1 SGHVS, CDR2 FQNEAQ. The CDR3 has 15 amino acids. V trimming: 3 bases; J trimming: 4 bases; junction bases outside the gene matches: 5. The CDR3 DNA reads as TGTGCCAGCAGCTTTGGGATAGCGGGAGGGTACGAGCAGTACTTC. As protein: CASSFGIAGGYEQYF.

The genes are TRBV4-2 and TRBJ2-4, with TRBD1 as a possible D gene (6 bases). This CDR3 region has 14 residues. The germline gives CDR1 LGHNA, CDR2 YNFKEQ. The V end lost 4 bases, the J end lost 3 bases, and 10 bases lay between the germline ends. The CDR3 DNA sequence: TGTGCCAGCAGCCCCGGACAGCTCAAAAACATTCAGTACTTC. Protein product: CASSPGQLKNIQYF.

This clonotype appeared a few times. The chain couples TRBV5-4 to TRBJ2-7, with 7 bases matching TRBD1. The CDR3 has 15 amino acids. With V trimmed by 4 bases and J by 1 base, 8 bases remained unmatched. CDR1 is SGHNT and CDR2 is YYREEE in the germline V gene (reference sequence). In nucleotides, the CDR3 is TGTGCCAGCAGCAAGACCGGGACAGAGTCCTACGAGCAGTACTTC. It yields the protein CASSKTGTESYEQYF.

The chain is built from TRBV6-2 or TRBV6-3 and TRBJ2-1; D remains ambiguous. The V gene lost 4 bases and the J gene lost 6 bases, with 13 bases spanning the gap. The CDR3 totals 14 residues. Germline V gene data show CDR1 as MNHEY and CDR2 as SVGEGT. CDR3 sequence: CASSWAGPTNEQFF. DNA of the CDR3: TGTGCCAGCAGTTGGGCAGGTCCAACCAATGAGCAGTTCTTC.

This clonotype occurred once. J is TRBJ2-7 and V is TRBV27; no definite D call. Germline assignment: CDR1 MNHEY and CDR2 SMNVEV (reference sequence). This CDR3 contains 16 residues. V lost 0 bases and J lost 2, with 14 bases in between. CDR3 amino acids: CASSLSDTTVTYEQYF. The CDR3 nucleotides are TGTGCCAGCAGTTTATCCGACACGACTGTTACCTACGAGCAGTACTTC.

J is TRBJ2-1 and V is TRBV5-4; D possibly corresponds to TRBD2 (5 bases). CDR1 is SGHNT and CDR2 is YYREEE in the germline V gene (reference sequence). The CDR3 contains 15 residues. The V and J ends lost 2 bases and 3 bases respectively, with 12 bases between them. The CDR3 DNA reads TGTGCCAGCAGCTTCCGGGTAGCGAGCTACAATGAGCAGTTCTTC. Amino acid sequence: CASSFRVASYNEQFF.

This clonotype was counted between two and nine times. The chain combines TRBV7-2 with TRBJ1-5, with 7 nucleotides matching TRBD1. The length of the CDR3 is 14 residues. The V and J ends lost 4 bases and 9 bases, in that order; junction bases with no gene match: 9. Germline CDR1 reads SGHTA; CDR2 reads FQGNSA. CDR3 region: CASSSRTGGPPQHF. The CDR3 DNA is TGTGCCAGCAGCTCGAGGACAGGAGGTCCGCCCCAGCATTTT.

This clonotype showed up just a few times. The chain couples TRBV28 to TRBJ1-1; D is unresolved. This CDR3 comprises 12 residues. V was trimmed by 3 bases and J by 8 bases, leaving 10 bases between them. Per the germline V gene, CDR1 is MDHEN and CDR2 is SYDVKM. As DNA, the CDR3 is TGTGCCAGCAGTTTGGTAGACTGGGAAGCTTTCTTT. Its protein is CASSLVDWEAFF. The full variable domain, in which reference TRBV28 and TRBJ1-1 provide the parts outside the CDR3, is DVKVTQSSRYLVKRTGEKVFLECVQDMDHENMFWYRQDPGLGLRLIYFSYDVKMKEKGDIPEGYSVSREKKERFSLILESASTNQTSMYLCASSLVDWEAFFGQGTRLTVV.

This rearrangement joins TRBV10-1 to TRBJ1-2; D might be TRBD1 (6 bases). The V gene lost 5 bases and the J gene lost 7 bases, with 14 bases spanning the gap. The V gene's germline CDR1 is WNHNN and CDR2 SYGVQD (reference sequence). The CDR3 is made up of 13 amino acids. The CDR3 DNA follows: TGCGCCAGCAGTCTAGGGGGGACAACTGGCTACACCTTC. Its protein is CASSLGGTTGYTF.

This chain links TRBV18 with TRBJ1-1; 9 nucleotides agree with TRBD1. With V trimmed by 6 bases and J by 3 bases, 5 bases remained unmatched. Germline values: CDR1 KGHSH, CDR2 LQKENI. This CDR3 spans 14 amino acids. The CDR3 sequence is CASSRRTGDTEAFF. CDR3 in DNA: TGTGCCAGCTCGCGAAGGACAGGGGACACTGAAGCTTTCTTT. The full variable domain, in which reference TRBV18 and TRBJ1-1 provide the parts outside the CDR3, is NAGVMQNPRHLVRRRGQEARLRCSPMKGHSHVYWYRQLPEEGLKFMVYLQKENIIDESGMPKERFSAEFPKEGPSILRIQQVVRGDSAAYFCASSRRTGDTEAFFGQGTRLTVV.

J is TRBJ2-2 and V is TRBV5-1, with TRBD2 identical over 13 bases. Trimming cost V 4 bases and J 6 bases; bases outside gene matches: 15. CDR3 length: 19 residues. Germline V gives CDR1 SGHRS, CDR2 YFSETQ. Here the CDR3 DNA reads TGCGCCAGCAGCACCCCGTCGGGGCTGGGACTAGCGGGACCCGGGGAGCTGTTTTTT. Translated: CASSTPSGLGLAGPGELFF. The full variable domain, completed using reference TRBV5-1 and TRBJ2-2, is KAGVTQTPRYLIKTRGQQVTLSCSPISGHRSVSWYQQTPGQGLQFLFEYFSETQRNKGNFPGRFSGRQFSNSRSEMNVSTLELGDSALYLCASSTPSGLGLAGPGELFFGEGSRLTVL.

The rearrangement joins TRBV4-3 to TRBJ1-1, with D unresolved. CDR3 size: 14 residues. Trimming removed 6 bases from V and 1 base from J, with 12 bases in between. CDR1 and CDR2 from the germline V gene are LGHNA and YSLEER. The CDR3 bases are TGCGCCAGCAGTTTTCAGACCGAGAACACTGAAGCTTTCTTT. It specifies CASSFQTENTEAFF.

This clonotype was found a few times. CDR3 loop: CAWSGTGDMNTEAFF. Written as DNA, the CDR3 is TGTGCCTGGAGTGGGACAGGCGACATGAACACTGAAGCTTTCTTT. The chain combines TRBV30 with TRBJ1-1, with 7 bases that match TRBD1. Germline trimming cut 1 base from V and 0 bases from J; bases unmatched to any gene: 5. Germline V gene sequence: CDR1 GTSNPN, CDR2 SVGIG (reference sequence). The CDR3 contains 15 residues.

The chain joins TRBV6-1 to TRBJ2-5, with D possibly matching TRBD2 (6 bases). Deletions cut 1 base from V and 1 base from J, with 10 bases between. The CDR3 loop spans 15 amino acids. Germline V CDR1 and CDR2: MNHNS, SASEGT. CDR3 protein: CASSEDGGSQETQYF. The CDR3 region has the DNA TGTGCCAGCAGTGAAGATGGAGGGTCCCAAGAGACCCAGTACTTC.

This clonotype has just a few counts. The chain employs TRBV18 and TRBJ2-5; the D is unclear. Germline values: CDR1 KGHSH, CDR2 LQKENI. CDR3 length: 13 residues. V was clipped by 2 bases and J by 1 base, with 5 bases between them. CDR3 DNA sequence: TGTGCCAGCTCACCAATTCCCCAAGAGACCCAGTACTTC. This sequence encodes CASSPIPQETQYF. Combining the CDR3 with reference TRBV18 and TRBJ2-5 gives the whole variable domain NAGVMQNPRHLVRRRGQEARLRCSPMKGHSHVYWYRQLPEEGLKFMVYLQKENIIDESGMPKERFSAEFPKEGPSILRIQQVVRGDSAAYFCASSPIPQETQYFGPGTRLLVL.

The chain uses TRBV2 and TRBJ1-3; D unclear. Germline loops: CDR1 SNHLY, CDR2 FYNNEI. V gave up 8 bases and J gave up 0 bases, with 20 bases separating them. The CDR3 sequence is 17 residues long. CDR3 sequence (DNA): TGTGCCAGCTGGGAGTGGGGTCGACCATTCTCTGGAAACACCATATATTTT. This codes for CASWEWGRPFSGNTIYF.

This clonotype has just one count. This chain links TRBV18 with TRBJ2-1; 9 bases agree with TRBD2. Germline CDR1 is KGHSH and CDR2 is LQKENI. This CDR3 has 15 amino acids. V gave up 1 base and J gave up 9 bases; unmatched junction bases: 7. This CDR3 is CASSPLLAGVGEQFF. The CDR3 DNA follows: TGTGCCAGCTCACCACTGTTAGCGGGAGTCGGTGAGCAGTTCTTC.

This chain connects TRBV5-1 to TRBJ2-7; D may match TRBD1 or TRBD2 (5 bases each). The CDR3 totals 13 residues. The V gene's germline CDR1 is SGHRS and CDR2 YFSETQ. Trimming took 0 bases from V and 7 from J, leaving 11 bases between them. For the CDR3, the DNA is TGCGCCAGCAGCTTGGAGACGGGGCGGGAGCAGTACGTC. Translating gives CASSLETGREQYV.

Comment on this clonotype: A junction end diverges from the germline sequence, so it may reflect a read error. The genes are TRBV20-1 and TRBJ2-1; 9 nucleotides line up with TRBD2. This CDR3 has 16 residues. CDR1 DFQATT and CDR2 SNEGSKA come from the germline V gene (reference sequence). In DNA, the CDR3 is TGCTGTGCTAGAGACTTGGCGGGAGGGCCTAACAATGAGCAGTTCTTC. Its protein is CCARDLAGGPNNEQFF.

The chain couples TRBV7-2 to TRBJ2-4; TRBD1 is a possible D gene (6 bases). Germline CDR1 is SGHTA and CDR2 is FQGNSA. V dropped 1 base and J dropped 4 bases, with 17 bases sitting between them. This CDR3 has 17 amino acids. The CDR3 DNA follows: TGTGCCAGCAGCTTAGGACAGGTCTCCCTCGGAAAAAACATTCAGTACTTC. Encoded protein: CASSLGQVSLGKNIQYF.

J is TRBJ2-5 and V is TRBV11-2; 8 nucleotides align to TRBD2. The V gene end was trimmed by 3 bases and the J gene end by 7 bases; junction bases not matched to a gene: 16. This CDR3 region has 17 residues. Germline V lookup: CDR1 SGHAT, CDR2 FQNNGV. The CDR3 region has the DNA TGTGCCAGCAGCTTCACTTCGGGGGGGGGAAATGGGAGGACCCAGTACTTC. This sequence encodes CASSFTSGGGNGRTQYF.

The V and J genes are TRBV28 and TRBJ1-1; D is unresolved. CDR3 size: 15 residues. With 6 bases removed from V and 1 base from J, the gap between germline ends came to 15 bases. Germline loops: CDR1 MDHEN, CDR2 SYDVKM. CDR3 in DNA: TGTGCCAGCAGCTTGACACTTGTGACGAACACTGAAGCTTTCTTT. Amino acids: CASSLTLVTNTEAFF.

V is TRBV25-1 and J is TRBJ2-2; D ambiguous. Germline CDR1 reads MGHDK; CDR2 reads SYGVNS. The V and J ends lost 7 bases and 1 base respectively, with 4 bases between them. The CDR3 is 12 amino acids. CDR3 bases: TGTGCCAGCAATCGGAACACCGGGGAGCTGTTTTTT. Its protein is CASNRNTGELFF.

This clonotype showed up just a few times. V usage is TRBV29-1 and J usage is TRBJ1-5, with a tentative D call TRBD1 (5 bases). In germline, CDR1 is SQVTM, CDR2 ANQGSEA. CDR3 length: 12 residues. Trimming left V 0 bases short and J 9 bases short, with 9 bases between. CDR3 nucleotide sequence: TGCAGCGTTGAAGATCCTGGGGGGCCCCAGCATTTT. As protein: CSVEDPGGPQHF.

Here the CDR3 reads CASSEGSDTQYF. CDR3 in DNA: TGTGCCAGCAGCGAAGGGTCAGATACGCAGTATTTT. The V gene is TRBV7-2, the J gene TRBJ2-3; D is undetermined. Looked up from germline, CDR1 is SGHTA and CDR2 is FQGNSA. The length of the CDR3 is 12 residues. V gave up 5 bases and J gave up 4 bases, with 7 bases separating them.

This clonotype appeared a few times. The V call is TRBV19, the J call TRBJ1-5; perhaps TRBD1 as D (5 bases). The CDR3 is 17 amino acids. Per the germline V gene, CDR1 is LNHDA and CDR2 is SQIVND (reference sequence). The V and J ends lost 5 bases and 2 bases respectively, with 19 bases between them. The CDR3 DNA sequence: TGTGCCAGTAGTTCCCGGGACGGACCCTGGGGCAATCAGCCCCAGCATTTT. Amino acids: CASSSRDGPWGNQPQHF.